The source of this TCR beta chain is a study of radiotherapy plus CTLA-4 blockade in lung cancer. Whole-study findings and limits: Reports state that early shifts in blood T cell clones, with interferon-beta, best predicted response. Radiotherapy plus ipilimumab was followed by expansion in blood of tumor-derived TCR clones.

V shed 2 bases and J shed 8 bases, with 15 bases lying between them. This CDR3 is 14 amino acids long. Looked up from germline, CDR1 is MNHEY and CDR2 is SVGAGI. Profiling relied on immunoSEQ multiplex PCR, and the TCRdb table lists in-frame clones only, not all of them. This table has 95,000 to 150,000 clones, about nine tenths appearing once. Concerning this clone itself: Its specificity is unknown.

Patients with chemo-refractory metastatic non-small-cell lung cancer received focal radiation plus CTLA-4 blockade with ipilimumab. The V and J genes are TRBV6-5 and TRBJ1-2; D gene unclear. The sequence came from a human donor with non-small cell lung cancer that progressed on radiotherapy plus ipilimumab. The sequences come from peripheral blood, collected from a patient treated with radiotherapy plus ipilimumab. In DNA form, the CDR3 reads TGTGCCAGCAGTTACCCTGACCCCAAGGGAGGCTACACCTTC. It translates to CASSYPDPKGGYTF.